This record covers a single T cell receptor (beta chain). CDR1 is LGHNT, CDR2 FRNRAP, per germline. With 0 bases removed from V and 6 bases from J, the gap between germline ends came to 20 bases. This CDR3 is 17 amino acids long. This entry belongs to a study of blood T cell repertoires in COVID-19. Across the study: COVID-19 samples from acute and convalescent phases originated in the United States, Italy and Spain.

While infection was still active, Seattle patients were enrolled and then followed longitudinally. Original handling: Amplified reference gene primers provided the basis for estimating nucleated cell counts. Method: immunoSEQ multiplex PCR; TCRdb's copy keeps in-frame clones and lacks some. V and J calls and clone size are those listed in that table; D and trimming were worked out from the DNA. Among roughly 230,000 clones listed, 90% were seen once. The source material was peripheral blood. The chain carries TRBV12-5 and TRBJ1-1; D is ambiguous. The clonotype originates from an older woman with COVID-19, enrolled during active disease. The CDR3 reads CASGLVVGVLQNAEAFF. CDR3 in DNA: TGTGCTAGTGGTTTGGTAGTAGGAGTCTTACAAAACGCTGAAGCTTTCTTT.